The 24 T cell receptor beta chains listed next were all sequenced from one sample in a study of immune heterogeneity within non-small cell lung tumors. TCR beta CDR3 amplification used multiplex PCR with 32 V and 13 J primers. Via MiXCR, TCRdb re-called the multiplex PCR reads, giving one row per CDR3 protein. The sample lists about 13,000 distinct CDR3 sequences, under 30% occurring once. Bulk tumor genomic DNA constituted the template, at approximately 600 ng per sample. Surgeons took several biopsies per primary tumor, spaced far apart, during surgery. Enrolled patients presented with newly diagnosed, previously untreated non-small cell lung cancer and underwent curative surgery. Sequenced material: lung tumor tissue. These receptor sequences come from a man aged 50 to 60 with non-small cell lung cancer.

This clonotype occurred a few times. One junction end does not reproduce the germline sequence, and a read error may be involved. This chain connects TRBV12-3 or TRBV12-4 to TRBJ2-7, with D perhaps TRBD1 (5 bases). The CDR3 contains 13 residues. CDR3 coding DNA: TGTGCCAGCAGCGAATGTTGGGGCGGCGAGCAGTGCTTC. This translates into CASSECWGGEQCF.

This clonotype was seen more than once but under ten times. This CDR3 is CASSVNILGQDYGYTF. The CDR3 DNA sequence: TGTGCCAGCAGCGTAAACATCCTAGGACAGGACTATGGCTACACCTTC. The chain uses TRBV9 and TRBJ1-2; the match to TRBD1 covers 7 bases. The ends lost 1 base at V and 3 bases at J; junction bases unmatched: 9. Germline CDR1 is SGDLS and CDR2 is YYNGEE. CDR3 length: 16 amino acids.

This clonotype showed up many times. CDR3 sequence: CASARGSSYNSPLHF. Written as DNA, the CDR3 is TGTGCCAGCGCCAGGGGGAGCTCCTATAATTCACCCCTCCACTTT. The gene calls are TRBV7-9 and TRBJ1-6, with 7 bases aligning to TRBD1. The V gene's germline CDR1 is SEHNR and CDR2 FQNEAQ (reference sequence). The CDR3 has 15 amino acids. Losses at the gene ends were 8 bases for V and 0 bases for J; bases not matched to a gene: 4.

Remarks on this clonotype: A much larger clone differs from this one at a single base, so this may be a read error. The V and J genes are TRBV28 and TRBJ1-5; perhaps TRBD1 as D (6 bases). V lost 6 bases and J 4 bases, leaving 16 bases between the germline ends. The CDR3 sequence is 15 residues long. CDR1 and CDR2 from the germline V gene are MDHEN and SYDVKM. The CDR3, as DNA: TGTGCCAGCAGAACCGCCGGGACATATAATCAGCCCCAGCATTTT. The encoded protein is CASRTAGTYNQPQHF.

In the case of this clonotype: A much larger clone lies one base from this, so it may be a read error. The chain has TRBV28 and TRBJ2-3, with 7 bases identical to TRBD1. The CDR3 is 15 amino acids. Looked up from germline, CDR1 is MDHEN and CDR2 is SYDVKM. The CDR3 spells CASSQQGTSTYTQYF. The CDR3 coding sequence is TGTGCCAGCAGCCAACAGGGGACAAGCACATATACGCAGTATTTT.

Of note for this clonotype: A read error may produce the germline difference seen at one junction end. This sequence joins TRBV9 and TRBJ2-2, with TRBD1 as a possible D gene (6 bases). The CDR3 is made up of 14 amino acids. Germline V CDR1 and CDR2: SGDLS, YYNGEE. DNA for the CDR3: TGTGCCAGCACCAAGATCGGGGACACCGGGAAGCTGTTTTTT. It is translated as CASTKIGDTGKLFF.

CDR3 DNA: TGCAGTGCGCAATCTACAGGGAACACTGAAGCTTTCTTT. Translation gives CSAQSTGNTEAFF. The V call is TRBV20-1, the J call TRBJ1-1; maybe TRBD1 (5 bases). Germline V gene lookup returns CDR1 DFQATT and CDR2 SNEGSKA (reference sequence). CDR3 length: 13 amino acids. V lost 6 bases and J lost 1, with 12 bases in between.

This clonotype was picked up a small number of times. V usage is TRBV7-9 and J usage is TRBJ1-1; D not resolved. The CDR3 is made up of 11 amino acids. Trimming shortened V by 8 bases and J by 6 bases, and 10 bases separated the two germline ends. In germline, CDR1 is SEHNR, CDR2 FQNEAQ (reference sequence). CDR3 amino acids: CASGPLPEAFF. The CDR3 DNA sequence: TGTGCCAGCGGCCCCCTTCCTGAAGCTTTCTTT. Full variable domain (outside the CDR3, taken from reference TRBV7-9 and TRBJ1-1): DTGVSQNPRHKITKRGQNVTFRCDPISEHNRLYWYRQTLGQGPEFLTYFQNEAQLEKSRLLSDRFSAERPKGSFSTLEIQRTEQGDSAMYLCASGPLPEAFFGQGTRLTVV.

This clonotype is medium-sized (0.01 to 0.1%) within its sample. At one end the junction does not follow the germline gene, possibly because of a read error. J is TRBJ2-7 and V is TRBV19; D is unresolved. The CDR3 contains 15 residues. The V gene's germline CDR1 is LNHDA and CDR2 SQIVND (reference sequence). CDR3 bases: TGTGCCAGTAGTATATGGGCAGACCCCTCCTACGCGCAGTACTTC. Protein sequence: CASSIWADPSYAQYF.

This clonotype showed up many times. The V and J genes are TRBV7-3 and TRBJ2-5, with D tentatively TRBD1 (5 bases). CDR1 SGHTA and CDR2 FQGTGA come from the germline V gene. V was clipped by 1 base and J by 5 bases, with 8 bases between them. The CDR3 totals 13 residues. CDR3 DNA: TGTGCCAGCAGCTTAATAGGGGATGAGACCCAGTACTTC. It yields the protein CASSLIGDETQYF.

By sample fraction, this clonotype is medium-sized. V is TRBV6-1 and J is TRBJ2-7; 12 nucleotides agree with TRBD2. The CDR3 contains 17 residues. Germline CDR1 MNHNS, CDR2 SASEGT. V shed 4 bases, J shed 2 bases, and the junction held 9 bases outside the gene matches. For the CDR3, the DNA is TGTGCCAGCAGTGGCGGGTCCCCTAGCGGGAGGGCCTACGAGCAGTACTTC. Translation: CASSGGSPSGRAYEQYF.

This rearrangement joins TRBV27 to TRBJ1-6; TRBD1 aligns across 7 bases. CDR3 length: 14 residues. The J segment lost 15 bases and the V segment lost 3 bases, leaving 11 bases of the junction unmatched. Germline V CDR1 and CDR2: MNHEY, SMNVEV (reference sequence). For the CDR3, the DNA is TGTGCCAGCAGTTTTGACAGGGTTGGCCCACTCCTCCACTTT. Translating gives CASSFDRVGPLLHF.

At least ten counts were recorded for this clonotype. The rearrangement joins TRBV6-1 to TRBJ2-7, with 12 bases aligning to TRBD1. This CDR3 is built from 14 residues. The trim removed 8 bases at V and 7 bases at J, leaving 9 bases unmatched. The germline gives CDR1 MNHNS, CDR2 SASEGT. Here the CDR3 DNA reads TGTGCCAGCTGGCCGGGACAGGGGGCGAGGGAGCAGTACTTC. Its protein is CASWPGQGAREQYF.

By its share, this clonotype is medium-sized. V usage is TRBV27 and J usage is TRBJ1-2; tentatively, D is TRBD1 (5 bases). Trimming stripped 4 bases from V and 4 bases from J, with 10 bases between. The CDR3 has 13 amino acids. From germline, CDR1 is MNHEY and CDR2 SMNVEV (reference sequence). The CDR3 protein is CASSSGNFYGYTF. CDR3 in DNA: TGTGCCAGCAGTTCAGGGAATTTCTATGGCTACACCTTC.

This clonotype was recorded many times. The rearrangement links TRBV4-1 to TRBJ2-7; D uncertain. The CDR3 is 14 amino acids. Trimming cost V 4 bases and J 2 bases, with 12 bases left between them. Germline CDR1 and CDR2: MGHRA and YSYEKL. This CDR3 reads CASSPIDETYEQYF. CDR3 DNA sequence: TGCGCCAGCAGCCCAATAGACGAGACCTACGAGCAGTACTTC.

For this clonotype: A much larger clone differs by one base, so this may be a read error. V usage is TRBV7-9 and J usage is TRBJ1-2; D unresolved. The germline V gene has CDR1 SEHNR and CDR2 FQNEAQ (reference sequence). The length of the CDR3 is 15 residues. The CDR3 spells CVSSPASGSPRGYTF. Here the CDR3 DNA reads TGTGTCAGCAGCCCCGCTTCAGGATCGCCCCGGGGCTACACCTTC.

This clonotype was detected ten times or more. The chain uses TRBV6-4 and TRBJ2-7; D perhaps matches TRBD1 (5 bases). The germline V and J ends were trimmed by 7 bases and 7 bases, with 23 bases remaining between them. CDR3 length: 15 amino acids. Germline CDR1 reads MRHNA; CDR2 reads SNTAGT. The CDR3, as DNA: TGTGCCAGCAATTTCAGGCGCAGGGAACGAGGAGAGCAGTACTTC. It specifies CASNFRRRERGEQYF.

This clonotype was observed at least ten times. This chain uses TRBV2 with TRBJ2-7, with 12 bases identical to TRBD2. J gave up 0 bases and V 6 bases, and 3 bases lay outside the gene matches. The germline V gene has CDR1 SNHLY and CDR2 FYNNEI. The CDR3 has 15 residues. This chain's CDR3 is CASRLTSGGSYEQYF. The CDR3 DNA reads as TGTGCCAGCAGGTTGACTAGCGGGGGCTCCTACGAGCAGTACTTC.

This clonotype was picked up many times. The genes are TRBV5-1 and TRBJ1-1; 7 bases align to TRBD1. The CDR3 consists of 15 residues. V lost 6 bases to trimming and J lost 1 base; unmatched junction nucleotides: 9. CDR1 is SGHRS, CDR2 YFSETQ, per germline. The CDR3 protein is CASKSQGVGNTEAFF. The CDR3 nucleotides read TGCGCCAGCAAATCGCAGGGGGTGGGGAACACTGAAGCTTTCTTT.

V usage is TRBV7-7 and J usage is TRBJ1-1; D possibly corresponds to TRBD1 (5 bases). The CDR3 length is 13 residues. The V end was cut by 5 bases, the J end by 2 bases, with 9 bases between. Germline V gene sequence: CDR1 SSHAT, CDR2 FNYEAQ (reference sequence). The DNA of the CDR3 is TGTGCCAGCAGCCGGGACTTAAACACTGAAGCTTTCTTT. It specifies CASSRDLNTEAFF.

Note on this clonotype: A junction end diverges from the germline sequence, so it may reflect a read error. The chain is built from TRBV2 and TRBJ1-1; no definite D call. CDR3 size: 13 residues. CDR1 is SNHLY, CDR2 FYNNEI, per germline. The CDR3 DNA follows: TGTGCCAGCTGCCCGATGATGAAAACTGAAGCTTTCTTT. It is translated as CASCPMMKTEAFF.

This clonotype turned up a few times. One base away lies a much larger clone, so this may be a sequencing read error. The CDR3 protein is CASSALGSAFYGYTF. The CDR3 bases are TGTGCCAGCAGCGCTTTAGGGTCAGCATTTTATGGCTACACCTTC. V usage is TRBV7-9 and J usage is TRBJ1-2; D is unresolved. V was clipped by 5 bases and J by 5 bases, with 18 bases between them. CDR1 and CDR2 from the germline V gene are SEHNR and FQNEAQ (reference sequence). The CDR3 is 15 residues long.

This clonotype came up many times. This rearrangement joins TRBV5-1 to TRBJ1-1; D ambiguous. CDR1 SGHRS and CDR2 YFSETQ come from the germline V gene. The V gene lost 4 bases and the J gene lost 1 base, with 8 bases spanning the gap. The CDR3 runs 13 residues. The CDR3 DNA reads TGCGCCAGCAGCCGGGCAGCGAACACTGAAGCTTTCTTT. Translated, it gives CASSRAANTEAFF.

This clonotype was seen many times. V usage is TRBV7-9 and J usage is TRBJ1-6; D uncertain. CDR3 size: 15 residues. V was pared by 3 bases and J by 9 bases, with 15 bases between. Germline values: CDR1 SEHNR, CDR2 FQNEAQ (reference sequence). Here the CDR3 DNA reads TGTGCCAGCAGCTTGGGGATGTCCTTTGGTTCACCCCTCCACTTT. Amino acid sequence: CASSLGMSFGSPLHF. The entire variable domain, with the rest obtained from reference TRBV7-9 and TRBJ1-6, is as follows: DTGVSQNPRHKITKRGQNVTFRCDPISEHNRLYWYRQTLGQGPEFLTYFQNEAQLEKSRLLSDRFSAERPKGSFSTLEIQRTEQGDSAMYLCASSLGMSFGSPLHFGNGTRLTVT.